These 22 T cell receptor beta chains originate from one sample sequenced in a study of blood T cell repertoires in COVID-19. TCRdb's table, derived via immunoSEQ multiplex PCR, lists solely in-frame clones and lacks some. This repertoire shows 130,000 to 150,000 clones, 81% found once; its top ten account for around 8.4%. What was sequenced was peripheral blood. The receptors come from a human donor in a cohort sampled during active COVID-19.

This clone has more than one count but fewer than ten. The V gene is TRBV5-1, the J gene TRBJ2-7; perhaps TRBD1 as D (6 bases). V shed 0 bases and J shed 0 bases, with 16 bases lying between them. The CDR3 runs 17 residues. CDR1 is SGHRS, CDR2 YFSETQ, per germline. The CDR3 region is CASSLAPTGRSSYEQYF. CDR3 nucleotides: TGCGCCAGCAGCTTGGCCCCGACAGGAAGGAGCTCCTACGAGCAGTACTTC.

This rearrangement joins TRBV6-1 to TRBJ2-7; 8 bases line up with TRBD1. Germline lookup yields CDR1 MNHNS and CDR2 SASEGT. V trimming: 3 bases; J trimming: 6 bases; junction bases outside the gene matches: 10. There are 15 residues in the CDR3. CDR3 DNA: TGTGCCAGCAGTGATGGGCACGAGACAGGGGTCGAGCAGTACTTC. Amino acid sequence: CASSDGHETGVEQYF.

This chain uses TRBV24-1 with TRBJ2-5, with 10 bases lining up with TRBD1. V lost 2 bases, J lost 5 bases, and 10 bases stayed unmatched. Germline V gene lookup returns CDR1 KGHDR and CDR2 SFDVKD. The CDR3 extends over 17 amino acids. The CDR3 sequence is CATSDSDRGLGGETQYF. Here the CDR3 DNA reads TGTGCCACCAGTGATTCAGACAGGGGGCTGGGAGGGGAGACCCAGTACTTC.

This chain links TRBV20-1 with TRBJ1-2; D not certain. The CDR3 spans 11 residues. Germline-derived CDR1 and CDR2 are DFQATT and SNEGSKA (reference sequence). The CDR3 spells CRFAQNYGYTF. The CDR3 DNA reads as TGCAGGTTCGCACAGAACTATGGCTACACCTTC.

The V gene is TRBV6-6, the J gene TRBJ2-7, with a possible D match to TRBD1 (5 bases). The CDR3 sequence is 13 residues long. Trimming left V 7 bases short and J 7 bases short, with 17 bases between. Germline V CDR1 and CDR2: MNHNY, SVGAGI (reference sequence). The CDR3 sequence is CASTDRLLREQYF. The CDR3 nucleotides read TGTGCCAGCACCGACAGACTCCTACGGGAGCAGTACTTC.

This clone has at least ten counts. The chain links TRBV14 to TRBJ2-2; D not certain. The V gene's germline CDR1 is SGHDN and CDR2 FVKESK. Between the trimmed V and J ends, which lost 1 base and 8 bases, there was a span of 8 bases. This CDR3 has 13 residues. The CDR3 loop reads CASSQVRAGELFF. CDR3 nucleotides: TGTGCCAGCAGCCAAGTAAGAGCGGGGGAGCTGTTTTTT. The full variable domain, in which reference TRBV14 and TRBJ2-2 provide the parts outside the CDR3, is EAGVTQFPSHSVIEKGQTVTLRCDPISGHDNLYWYRRVMGKEIKFLLHFVKESKQDESGMPNNRFLAERTGGTYSTLKVQPAELEDSGVYFCASSQVRAGELFFGEGSRLTVL.

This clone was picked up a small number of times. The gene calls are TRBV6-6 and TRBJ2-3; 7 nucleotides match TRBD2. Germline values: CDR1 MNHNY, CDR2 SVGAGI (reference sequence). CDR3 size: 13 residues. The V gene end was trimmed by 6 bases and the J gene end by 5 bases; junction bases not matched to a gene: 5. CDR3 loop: CASRRGREDTQYF. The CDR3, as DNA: TGTGCCAGCAGACGGGGGAGGGAAGATACGCAGTATTTT.

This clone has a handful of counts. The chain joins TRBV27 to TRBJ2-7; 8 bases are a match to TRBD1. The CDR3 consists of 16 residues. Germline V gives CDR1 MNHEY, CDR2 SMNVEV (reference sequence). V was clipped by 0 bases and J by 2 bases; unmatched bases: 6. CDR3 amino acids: CASSLSTGDTTYEQYF. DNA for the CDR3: TGTGCCAGCAGTTTATCGACAGGGGACACGACCTACGAGCAGTACTTC.

DNA of the CDR3: TGTGCCAGCAGGGGATCGACAGGACAAGAGACCCAGTACTTC. Protein product: CASRGSTGQETQYF. V is TRBV28 and J is TRBJ2-5, with TRBD1 as a possible D gene (6 bases). V lost 6 bases, J lost 2 bases, and 13 bases lay in between. Germline values: CDR1 MDHEN, CDR2 SYDVKM. This CDR3 region has 14 residues.

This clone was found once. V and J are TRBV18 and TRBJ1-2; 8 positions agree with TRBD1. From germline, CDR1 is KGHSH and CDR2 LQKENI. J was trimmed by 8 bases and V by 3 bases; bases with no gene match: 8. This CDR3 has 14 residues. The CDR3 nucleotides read TGTGCCAGCTCACCCATCCAGGGGGCTGGGGGCTACACCTTC. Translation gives CASSPIQGAGGYTF.

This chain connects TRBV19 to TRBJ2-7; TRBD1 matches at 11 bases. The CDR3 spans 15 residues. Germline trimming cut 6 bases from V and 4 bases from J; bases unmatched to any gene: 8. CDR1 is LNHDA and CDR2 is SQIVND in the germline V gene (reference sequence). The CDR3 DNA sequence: TGTGCCAGTAGAGCCGACGGGACAGGGGGATACGAGCAGTACTTC. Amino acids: CASRADGTGGYEQYF.

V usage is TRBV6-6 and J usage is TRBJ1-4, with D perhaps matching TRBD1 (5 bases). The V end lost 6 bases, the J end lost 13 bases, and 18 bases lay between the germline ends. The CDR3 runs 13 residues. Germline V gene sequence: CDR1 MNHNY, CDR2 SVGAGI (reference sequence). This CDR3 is CASSAGTRGGLFF. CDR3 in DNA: TGTGCCAGCAGCGCCGGGACTCGGGGGGGACTGTTTTTT.

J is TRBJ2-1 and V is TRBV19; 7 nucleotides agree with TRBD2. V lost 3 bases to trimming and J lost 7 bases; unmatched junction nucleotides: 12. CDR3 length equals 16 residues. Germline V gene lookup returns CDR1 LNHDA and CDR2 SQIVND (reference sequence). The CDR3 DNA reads TGTGCCAGTAGTATCGGTTGGCGGGAGTTTGGGAATGAGCAGTTCTTC. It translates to CASSIGWREFGNEQFF.

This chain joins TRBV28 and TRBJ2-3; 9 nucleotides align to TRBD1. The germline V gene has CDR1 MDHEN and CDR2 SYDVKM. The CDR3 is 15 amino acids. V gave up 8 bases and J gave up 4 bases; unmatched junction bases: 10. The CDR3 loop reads CASVPGTGLPDTQYF. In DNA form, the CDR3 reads TGTGCCAGCGTCCCTGGGACAGGGCTTCCAGATACGCAGTATTTT. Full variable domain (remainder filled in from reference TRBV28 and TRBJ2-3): DVKVTQSSRYLVKRTGEKVFLECVQDMDHENMFWYRQDPGLGLRLIYFSYDVKMKEKGDIPEGYSVSREKKERFSLILESASTNQTSMYLCASVPGTGLPDTQYFGPGTRLTVL.

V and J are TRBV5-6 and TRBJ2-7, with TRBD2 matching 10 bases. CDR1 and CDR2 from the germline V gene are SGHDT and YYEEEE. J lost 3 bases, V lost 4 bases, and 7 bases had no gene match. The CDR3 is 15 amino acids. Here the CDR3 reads CASSGLAGADYEQYF. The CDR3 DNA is TGTGCCAGCAGCGGTCTAGCGGGAGCTGACTACGAGCAGTACTTC.

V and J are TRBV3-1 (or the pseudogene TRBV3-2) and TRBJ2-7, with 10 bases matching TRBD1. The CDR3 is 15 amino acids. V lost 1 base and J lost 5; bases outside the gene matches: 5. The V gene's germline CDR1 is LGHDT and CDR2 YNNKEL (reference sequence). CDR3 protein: CASSQAGQGIHEQYF. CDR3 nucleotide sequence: TGTGCCAGCAGCCAAGCGGGACAGGGGATCCACGAGCAGTACTTC.

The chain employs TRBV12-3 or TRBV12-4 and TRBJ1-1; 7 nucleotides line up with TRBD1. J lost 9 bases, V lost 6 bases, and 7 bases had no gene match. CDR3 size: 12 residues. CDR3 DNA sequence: TGTGCCAGCAGCACGTGGACAGGCCAAGCTTTCTTT. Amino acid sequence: CASSTWTGQAFF.

Here the CDR3 reads CASSAQSNQPQHF. The CDR3 DNA sequence: TGTGCCAGCAGCGCACAGAGCAATCAGCCCCAGCATTTT. The V call is TRBV7-8, the J call TRBJ1-5; D remains ambiguous. The V gene lost 5 bases and the J gene lost 1 base, with 6 bases spanning the gap. This CDR3 spans 13 amino acids. Looked up from germline, CDR1 is SGHVS and CDR2 is FQNEAQ.

The CDR3 DNA reads TGTGCCAGCAGTGCTCAGGTAGGGCAGGGGGGCCACAATGAGCAGTTCTTC. Amino acid sequence: CASSAQVGQGGHNEQFF. The chain joins TRBV25-1 to TRBJ2-1, with a tentative D call TRBD1 (7 bases). V lost 4 bases to trimming and J lost 5 bases, with 21 bases between them. CDR1 is MGHDK, CDR2 SYGVNS, per germline. The CDR3 totals 17 residues.

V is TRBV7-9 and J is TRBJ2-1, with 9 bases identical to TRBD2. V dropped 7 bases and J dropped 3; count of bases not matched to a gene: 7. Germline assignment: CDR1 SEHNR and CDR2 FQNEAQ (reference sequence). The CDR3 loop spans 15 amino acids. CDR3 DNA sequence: TGTGCCAGCACGAGGTCTAGCGGGGTCTACAATGAGCAGTTCTTC. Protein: CASTRSSGVYNEQFF.

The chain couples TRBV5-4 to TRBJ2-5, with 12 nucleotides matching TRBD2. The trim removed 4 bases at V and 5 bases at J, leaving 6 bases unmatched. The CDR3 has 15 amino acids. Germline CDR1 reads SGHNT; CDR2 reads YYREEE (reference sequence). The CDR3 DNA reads TGTGCCAGCAGCCGGGGGCTAGCGGGAGGGGAGACCCAGTACTTC. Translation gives CASSRGLAGGETQYF.

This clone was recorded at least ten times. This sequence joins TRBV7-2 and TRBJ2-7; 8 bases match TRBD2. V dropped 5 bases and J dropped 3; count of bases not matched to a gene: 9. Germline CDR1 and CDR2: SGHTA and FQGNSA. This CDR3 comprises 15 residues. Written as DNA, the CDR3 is TGTGCCAGCAGCCTGACGACTAGCGCATACTACGAGCAGTACTTC. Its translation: CASSLTTSAYYEQYF.